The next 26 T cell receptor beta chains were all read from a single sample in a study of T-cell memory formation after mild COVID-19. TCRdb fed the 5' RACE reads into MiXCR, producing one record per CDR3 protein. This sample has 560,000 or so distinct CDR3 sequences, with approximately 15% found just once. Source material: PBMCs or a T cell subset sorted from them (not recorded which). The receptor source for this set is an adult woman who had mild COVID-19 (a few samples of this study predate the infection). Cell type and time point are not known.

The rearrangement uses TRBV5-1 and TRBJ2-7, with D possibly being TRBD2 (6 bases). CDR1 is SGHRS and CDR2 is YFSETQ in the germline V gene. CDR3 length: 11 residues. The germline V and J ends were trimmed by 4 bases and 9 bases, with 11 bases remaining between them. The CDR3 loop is CASSRGSGQYF. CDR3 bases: TGCGCCAGCAGCCGGGGGTCGGGGCAGTACTTC.

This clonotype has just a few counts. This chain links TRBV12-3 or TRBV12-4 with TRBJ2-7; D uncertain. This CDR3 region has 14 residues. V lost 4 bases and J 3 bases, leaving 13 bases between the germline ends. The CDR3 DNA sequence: TGTGCCAGCAGTTCGACCTCTAGTTTCTACGAGCAGTACTTC. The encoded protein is CASSSTSSFYEQYF.

The CDR3 region is CASSLRWTGGSSGANVLTF. CDR3 DNA sequence: TGTGCCAGCAGCTTGAGATGGACAGGGGGCAGCTCTGGGGCCAACGTCCTGACTTTC. The V call is TRBV7-9, the J call TRBJ2-6; TRBD1 matches at 11 bases. CDR1 and CDR2 from the germline V gene are SEHNR and FQNEAQ (reference sequence). After removal of 3 bases from V and 0 bases from J, the junction contained 7 bases not matched to a gene. CDR3 length equals 19 residues.

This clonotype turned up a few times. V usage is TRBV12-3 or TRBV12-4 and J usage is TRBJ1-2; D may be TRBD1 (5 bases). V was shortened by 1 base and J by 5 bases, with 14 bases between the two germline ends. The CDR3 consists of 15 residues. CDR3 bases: TGTGCCAGCAGTTTAGGAGCAGGGTCCCCTTATGGCTACACCTTC. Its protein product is CASSLGAGSPYGYTF.

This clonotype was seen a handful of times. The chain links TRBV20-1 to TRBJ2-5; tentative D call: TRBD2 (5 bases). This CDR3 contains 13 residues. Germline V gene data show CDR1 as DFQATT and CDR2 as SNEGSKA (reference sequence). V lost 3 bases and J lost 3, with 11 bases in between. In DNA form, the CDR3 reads TGCAGTGCTAGGAGGAGGAGCAAAGAGACCCAGTACTTC. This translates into CSARRRSKETQYF.

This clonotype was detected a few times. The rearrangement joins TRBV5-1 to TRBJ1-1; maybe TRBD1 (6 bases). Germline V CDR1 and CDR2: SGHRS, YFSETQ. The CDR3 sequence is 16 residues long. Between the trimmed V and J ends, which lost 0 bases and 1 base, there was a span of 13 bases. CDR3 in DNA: TGCGCCAGCAGCTTGGAGCCAGGGGATGGGAACACTGAAGCTTTCTTT. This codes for CASSLEPGDGNTEAFF.

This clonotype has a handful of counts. CDR3 region: CASSLGSGGAETQYF. The CDR3 DNA reads TGCGCCAGCAGCTTGGGTAGCGGGGGGGCCGAGACCCAGTACTTC. This chain connects TRBV5-1 to TRBJ2-5, with 11 nucleotides matching TRBD2. Germline CDR1 and CDR2: SGHRS and YFSETQ. After removal of 0 bases from V and 5 bases from J, the junction contained 3 bases not matched to a gene. This CDR3 region has 15 residues.

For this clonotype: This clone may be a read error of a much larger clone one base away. In DNA form, the CDR3 reads TGTGACAGCAGCTGGACCAAAGAGACCCAGTACTTC. Its protein product is CDSSWTKETQYF. The chain has TRBV7-8 and TRBJ2-5, with D hard to call. CDR1 SGHVS and CDR2 FQNEAQ come from the germline V gene. The CDR3 length is 12 residues. The whole variable domain, remainder taken from reference TRBV7-8 and TRBJ2-5, is GAGVSQSPRYKVAKRGQDVALRCDPISGHVSLFWYQQALGQGPEFLTYFQNEAQLDKSGLPSDRFFAERPEGSVSTLKIQRTQQEDSAVYLCDSSWTKETQYFGPGTRLLVL.

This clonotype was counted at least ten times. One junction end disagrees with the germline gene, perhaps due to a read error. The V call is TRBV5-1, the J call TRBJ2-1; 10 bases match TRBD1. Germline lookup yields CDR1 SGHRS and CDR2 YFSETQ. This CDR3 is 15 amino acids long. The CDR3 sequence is CASSPGQGTYNEQFF. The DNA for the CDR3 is TGTGCCAGCAGCCCGGGACAGGGGACCTACAATGAGCAGTTCTTC.

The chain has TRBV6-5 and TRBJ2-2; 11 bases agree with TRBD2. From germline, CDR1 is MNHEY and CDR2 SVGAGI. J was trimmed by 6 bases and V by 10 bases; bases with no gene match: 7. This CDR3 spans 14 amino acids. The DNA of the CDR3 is TGTGCCACCAATAGCGGGGGGGCCGCCGGGGAGCTGTTTTTT. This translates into CATNSGGAAGELFF.

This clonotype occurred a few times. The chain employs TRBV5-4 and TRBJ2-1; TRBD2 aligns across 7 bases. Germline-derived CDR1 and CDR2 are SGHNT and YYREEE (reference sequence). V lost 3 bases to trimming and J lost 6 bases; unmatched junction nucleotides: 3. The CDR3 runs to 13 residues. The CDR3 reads CASSSRLANEQFF. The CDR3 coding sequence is TGTGCCAGCAGCTCAAGACTAGCCAATGAGCAGTTCTTC.

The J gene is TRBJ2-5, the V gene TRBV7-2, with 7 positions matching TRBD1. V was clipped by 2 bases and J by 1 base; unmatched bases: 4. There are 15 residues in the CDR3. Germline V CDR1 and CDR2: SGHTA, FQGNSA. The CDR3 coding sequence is TGTGCCAGCAGCTTAAGGGGACAGCTCCAAGAGACCCAGTACTTC. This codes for CASSLRGQLQETQYF.

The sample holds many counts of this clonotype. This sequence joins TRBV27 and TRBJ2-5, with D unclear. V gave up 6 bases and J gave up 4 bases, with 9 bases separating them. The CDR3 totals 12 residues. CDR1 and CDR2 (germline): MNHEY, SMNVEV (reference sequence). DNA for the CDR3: TGTGCCAGCAGCCTTAGTGGAGAGACCCAGTACTTC. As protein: CASSLSGETQYF.

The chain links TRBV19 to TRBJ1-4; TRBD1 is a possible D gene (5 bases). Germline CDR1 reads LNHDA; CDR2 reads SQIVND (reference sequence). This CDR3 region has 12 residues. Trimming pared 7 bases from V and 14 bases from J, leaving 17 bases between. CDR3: CASTDPGLRLFF. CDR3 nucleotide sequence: TGTGCCAGTACTGACCCGGGACTGAGGCTGTTTTTT.

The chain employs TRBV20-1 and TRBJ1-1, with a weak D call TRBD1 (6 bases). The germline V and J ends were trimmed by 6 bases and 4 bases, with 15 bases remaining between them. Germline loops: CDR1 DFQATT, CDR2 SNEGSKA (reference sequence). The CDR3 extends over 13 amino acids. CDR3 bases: TGCAGTGCCCTGCGGGGGGGCGGCACTGAAGCTTTCTTT. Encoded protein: CSALRGGGTEAFF.

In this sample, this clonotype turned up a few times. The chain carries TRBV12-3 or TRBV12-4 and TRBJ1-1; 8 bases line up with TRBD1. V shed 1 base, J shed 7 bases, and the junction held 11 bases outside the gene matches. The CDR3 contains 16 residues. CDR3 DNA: TGTGCCAGCAGTTTAGTCCCGGGACAGGTTTTAAGTGAAGCTTTCTTT. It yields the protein CASSLVPGQVLSEAFF.

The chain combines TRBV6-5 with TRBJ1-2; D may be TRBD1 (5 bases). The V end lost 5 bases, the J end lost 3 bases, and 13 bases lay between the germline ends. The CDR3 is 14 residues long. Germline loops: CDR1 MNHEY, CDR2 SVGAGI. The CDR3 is CASSRQIQDYGYTF. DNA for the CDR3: TGTGCCAGCAGTAGACAGATTCAAGACTATGGCTACACCTTC.

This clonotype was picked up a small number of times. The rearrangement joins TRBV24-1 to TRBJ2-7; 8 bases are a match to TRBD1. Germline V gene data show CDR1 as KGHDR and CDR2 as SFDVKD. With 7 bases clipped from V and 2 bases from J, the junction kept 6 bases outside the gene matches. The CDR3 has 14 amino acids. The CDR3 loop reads CATSPGQGTYEQYF. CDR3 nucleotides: TGTGCCACCAGCCCAGGACAGGGCACCTACGAGCAGTACTTC.

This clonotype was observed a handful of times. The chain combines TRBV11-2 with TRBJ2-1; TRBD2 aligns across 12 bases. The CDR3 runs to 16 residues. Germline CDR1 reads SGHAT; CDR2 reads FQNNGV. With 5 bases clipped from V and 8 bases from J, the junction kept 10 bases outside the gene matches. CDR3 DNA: TGTGCCAGCAGCACCCAGACTAGCGGGAGTTTGTATGAGCAGTTCTTC. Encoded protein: CASSTQTSGSLYEQFF.

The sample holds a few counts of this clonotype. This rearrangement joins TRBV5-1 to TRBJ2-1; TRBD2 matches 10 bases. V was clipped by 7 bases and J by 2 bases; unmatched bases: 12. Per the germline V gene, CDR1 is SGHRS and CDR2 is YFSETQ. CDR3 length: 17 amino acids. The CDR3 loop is CASRDTQAGGTYNEQFF. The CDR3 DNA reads TGCGCCAGCCGCGACACCCAAGCGGGAGGGACCTACAATGAGCAGTTCTTC.

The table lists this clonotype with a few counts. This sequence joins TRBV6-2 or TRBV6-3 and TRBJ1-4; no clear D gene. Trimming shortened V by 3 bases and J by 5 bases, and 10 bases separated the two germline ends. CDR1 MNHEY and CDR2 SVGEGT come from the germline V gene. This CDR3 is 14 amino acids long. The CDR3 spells CASSYAGRNEKLFF. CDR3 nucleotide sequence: TGTGCCAGCAGTTATGCTGGGCGGAATGAAAAACTGTTTTTT.

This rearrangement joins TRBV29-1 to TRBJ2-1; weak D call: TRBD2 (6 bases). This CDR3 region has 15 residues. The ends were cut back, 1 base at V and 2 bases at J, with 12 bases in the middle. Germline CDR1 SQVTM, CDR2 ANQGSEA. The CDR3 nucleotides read TGCAGCGTTGAAGCAAAAGGGAGGACCTACAATGAGCAGTTCTTC. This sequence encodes CSVEAKGRTYNEQFF.

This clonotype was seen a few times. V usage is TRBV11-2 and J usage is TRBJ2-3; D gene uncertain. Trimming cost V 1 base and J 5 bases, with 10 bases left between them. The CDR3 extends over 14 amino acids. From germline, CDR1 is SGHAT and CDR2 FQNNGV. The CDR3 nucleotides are TGTGCCAGCAGCTTAGTGAGTCTAGGAGATACGCAGTATTTT. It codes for CASSLVSLGDTQYF.

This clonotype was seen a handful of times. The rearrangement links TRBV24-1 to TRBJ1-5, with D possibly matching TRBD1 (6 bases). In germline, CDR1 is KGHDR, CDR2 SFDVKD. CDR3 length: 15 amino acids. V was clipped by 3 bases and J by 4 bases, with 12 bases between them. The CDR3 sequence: CATSDPGTFNQPQHF. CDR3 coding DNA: TGTGCCACCAGTGATCCCGGGACATTTAATCAGCCCCAGCATTTT.

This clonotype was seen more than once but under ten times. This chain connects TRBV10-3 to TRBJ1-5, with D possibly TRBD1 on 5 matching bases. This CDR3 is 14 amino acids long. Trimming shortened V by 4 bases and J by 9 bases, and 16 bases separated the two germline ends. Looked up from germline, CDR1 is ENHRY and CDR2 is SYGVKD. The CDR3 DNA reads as TGTGCCATCAGTGGAAGGGGCCCCGAGGGGCCCCAGCATTTT. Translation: CAISGRGPEGPQHF.

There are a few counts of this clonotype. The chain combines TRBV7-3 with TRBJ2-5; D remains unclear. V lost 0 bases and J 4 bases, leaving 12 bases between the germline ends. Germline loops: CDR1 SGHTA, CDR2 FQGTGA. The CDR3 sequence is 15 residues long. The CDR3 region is CASSLTGLIGETQYF. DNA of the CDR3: TGTGCCAGCAGCTTAACGGGATTGATCGGAGAGACCCAGTACTTC.